A single sample is the source of the 5 T cell receptor beta chains below, sequenced in a study of long-term antiretroviral therapy in people with HIV. Survey-level resolution applied to immunoSEQ assay v3.0. The assay was immunoSEQ multiplex PCR, and TCRdb's table has in-frame clones only and misses some. This sample carries 28,000 or so clones, over 90% of them seen once, and the ten largest clones take about 9.3%. The sequences come from unsorted PBMCs, collected 6.2 years after starting antiretroviral therapy. The origin of the receptors is a man between 35 and 55 years old with HIV.

The rearrangement links TRBV28 to TRBJ2-5; 7 nucleotides line up with TRBD1. Germline V gene lookup returns CDR1 MDHEN and CDR2 SYDVKM. Unmatched junction bases numbered 7, after V lost 2 bases and J lost 4 bases. CDR3 length: 15 residues. The CDR3 DNA reads TGTGCCAGCAGTTTAGTCAGGGGGTTAATAGAGACCCAGTACTTC. It yields the protein CASSLVRGLIETQYF. Drawing the rest from reference TRBV28 and TRBJ2-5, the complete variable domain is DVKVTQSSRYLVKRTGEKVFLECVQDMDHENMFWYRQDPGLGLRLIYFSYDVKMKEKGDIPEGYSVSREKKERFSLILESASTNQTSMYLCASSLVRGLIETQYFGPGTRLLVL.

The chain uses TRBV5-1 and TRBJ2-1; 7 bases are shared with TRBD1. This CDR3 spans 15 amino acids. J was trimmed by 4 bases and V by 4 bases; bases with no gene match: 8. CDR1 and CDR2 (germline): SGHRS, YFSETQ. Here the CDR3 reads CASSTEGGRYNEQFF. The CDR3 DNA follows: TGCGCCAGCAGCACGGAAGGGGGCCGATACAATGAGCAGTTCTTC. The full variable domain, rest sourced from reference TRBV5-1 and TRBJ2-1, is KAGVTQTPRYLIKTRGQQVTLSCSPISGHRSVSWYQQTPGQGLQFLFEYFSETQRNKGNFPGRFSGRQFSNSRSEMNVSTLELGDSALYLCASSTEGGRYNEQFFGPGTRLTVL.

This chain links TRBV19 with TRBJ2-6; D unclear. With 2 bases removed from V and 0 bases from J, the gap between germline ends came to 14 bases. The CDR3 contains 18 residues. CDR1 is LNHDA and CDR2 is SQIVND in the germline V gene (reference sequence). The CDR3 protein is CASSISAGAFSGANVLTF. DNA for the CDR3: TGTGCCAGTAGTATATCAGCAGGTGCCTTCTCTGGGGCCAACGTCCTGACTTTC.

This chain connects TRBV5-1 to TRBJ2-7; the match to TRBD1 covers 8 bases. In germline, CDR1 is SGHRS, CDR2 YFSETQ. The CDR3 runs to 15 residues. Unmatched junction bases numbered 9, after V lost 2 bases and J lost 5 bases. CDR3 residues: CASSFIGQGADEQYF. In DNA form, the CDR3 reads TGCGCCAGCAGCTTTATTGGGCAGGGGGCTGACGAGCAGTACTTC.

The chain employs TRBV10-2 and TRBJ2-5; 8 nucleotides match TRBD2. Looked up from germline, CDR1 is WSHSY and CDR2 is SAAADI. CDR3 length equals 14 residues. V was pared by 8 bases and J by 1 base, with 6 bases of the junction left unmatched. The CDR3 loop reads CASFQRGSQETQYF. CDR3 bases: TGCGCCAGCTTTCAGCGGGGGTCCCAAGAGACCCAGTACTTC.